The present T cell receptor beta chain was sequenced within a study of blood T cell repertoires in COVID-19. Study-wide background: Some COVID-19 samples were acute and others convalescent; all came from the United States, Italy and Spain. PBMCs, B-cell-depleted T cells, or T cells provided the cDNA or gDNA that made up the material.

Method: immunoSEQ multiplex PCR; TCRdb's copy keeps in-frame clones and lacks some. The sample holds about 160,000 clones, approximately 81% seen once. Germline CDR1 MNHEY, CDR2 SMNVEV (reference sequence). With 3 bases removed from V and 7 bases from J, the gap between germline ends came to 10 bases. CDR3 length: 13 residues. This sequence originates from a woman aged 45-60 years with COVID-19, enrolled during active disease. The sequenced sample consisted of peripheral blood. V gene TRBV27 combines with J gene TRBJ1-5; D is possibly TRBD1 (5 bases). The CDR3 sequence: CASSFGGGQPQHF. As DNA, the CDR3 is TGTGCCAGCAGTTTCGGGGGGGGACAGCCCCAGCATTTT.